A single T cell receptor beta chain is shown here with its context. There is no known antigen for this receptor. No much larger clone is present one base from it, and per-base qualities are unavailable. This record comes from a study of blood T cell repertoires in COVID-19 (dated by TCRdb to about 2020). About the full investigation: Samples covering the acute and convalescent phases of COVID-19 were provided by collaborators in the United States, Italy and Spain. The material from the prospective study consisted of cDNA or gDNA derived from T cells, B-cell-depleted T cells, or PBMCs. Where HLA class I and class II types were available, the types were taken from metadata supplied by the sample provider, not from assay-based typing. Sample metadata almost always included a de-identified subject ID, COVID-19 status, age in years and sex. A freely available public database, intended as a resource for researchers studying the immune response to SARS-CoV-2, is where the repertoires were released. The samples were drawn from two sources: the first 160 participants of the ongoing ImmuneRACE study, and 1,254 subjects contributed by 6 global collaborators. Subjects who had been exposed to COVID-19, were actively infected with it, or had recovered from it provided the deeply sampled blood TCRbeta repertoires that made up the dataset.

Whole blood was collected in K2EDTA tubes by collaborating institutions according to the institutions' own protocols. Collaborator samples were shipped for TCRbeta analysis as frozen whole blood, isolated PBMCs, or DNA extracted from either sample type. TCRbeta CDR3 regions were amplified from genomic DNA using the immunoSEQ Assay, a bias-controlled multiplex PCR. In the source study's methods: The number of nucleated cells in each sample was estimated by amplification of reference gene primers within the assay. To quantify the absolute abundance of each unique TCRbeta CDR3 rearrangement, sequence reads were collapsed and filtered. For each sample, productive Simpson clonality was calculated as the square root of Simpson's diversity index over productive rearrangements. The clones in this table, taken by TCRdb from immuneACCESS, are in-frame only. Not every clone is retained; where verified, under half of the shortfall comes from an unresolved V gene, and the cause of the rest is unknown. The V and J calls and clone size come from that table; D and trimming were worked out from the DNA. A total of around 130,000 clones appear in this sample, 75% to 90% of them only once. The top ten clones comprise around 4% of the sample.

Paper-wide results and their limitations: How much clinical and demographic metadata was included differed by source and by participant, and the metadata was provided uncurated.

Measured from the cysteine to the phenylalanine, the CDR3 is 14 residues long. This entry keeps only the CDR3 DNA: 42 bases, framed from base 1. The germline V gene (reference sequence) yields SEHNR for CDR1 and FQNEAQ for CDR2. Trimming removed 5 bases from V and 3 bases from J; the gene matches leave 6 bases unexplained. This receptor was taken from a human donor in a cohort sampled during active COVID-19. The chain is made from TRBV7-9 and TRBJ2-5; the junction holds 7 bases that match TRBD1. What was sequenced was peripheral blood. The CDR3 protein: CASSPGTVEETQYF. The DNA reads TGTGCCAGCAGCCCCGGGACAGTGGAAGAGACCCAGTACTTC.